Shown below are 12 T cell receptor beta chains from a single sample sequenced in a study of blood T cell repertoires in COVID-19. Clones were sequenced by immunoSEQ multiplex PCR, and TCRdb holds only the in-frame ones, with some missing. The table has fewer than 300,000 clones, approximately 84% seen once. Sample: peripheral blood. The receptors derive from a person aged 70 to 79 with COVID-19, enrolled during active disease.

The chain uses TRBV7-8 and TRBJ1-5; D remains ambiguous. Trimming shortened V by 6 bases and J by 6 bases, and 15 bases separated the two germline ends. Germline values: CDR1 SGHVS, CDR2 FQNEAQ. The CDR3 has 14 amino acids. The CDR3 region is CASRQTELGQPQHF. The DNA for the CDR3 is TGTGCCAGCAGACAAACGGAGTTGGGTCAGCCCCAGCATTTT.

CDR3 coding DNA: TGTGCCAGTAGTGCGTTTCAGGGGTACGACACCGGGGAGCTGTTTTTT. It is translated as CASSAFQGYDTGELFF. The gene calls are TRBV19 and TRBJ2-2; D is possibly TRBD1 (6 bases). Germline lookup yields CDR1 LNHDA and CDR2 SQIVND (reference sequence). The CDR3 is 16 residues long. The V end was cut by 5 bases, the J end by 3 bases, with 16 bases between. Complete variable domain (other parts from reference TRBV19 and TRBJ2-2): DGGITQSPKYLFRKEGQNVTLSCEQNLNHDAMYWYRQDPGQGLRLIYYSQIVNDFQKGDIAEGYSVSREKKESFPLTVTSAQKNPTAFYLCASSAFQGYDTGELFFGEGSRLTVL.

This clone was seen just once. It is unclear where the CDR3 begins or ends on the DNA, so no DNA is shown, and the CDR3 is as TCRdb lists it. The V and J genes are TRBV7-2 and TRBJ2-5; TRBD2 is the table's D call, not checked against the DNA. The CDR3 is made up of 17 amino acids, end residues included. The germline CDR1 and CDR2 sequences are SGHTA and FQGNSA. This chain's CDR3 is CASSLFGNGGREALRDF.

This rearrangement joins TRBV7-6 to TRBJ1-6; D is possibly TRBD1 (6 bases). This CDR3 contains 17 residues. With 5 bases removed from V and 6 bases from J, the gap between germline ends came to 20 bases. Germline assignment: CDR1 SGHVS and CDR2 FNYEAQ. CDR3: CASSQPLGQSFNSPLHF. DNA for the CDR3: TGTGCCAGCAGCCAGCCACTAGGACAGAGTTTTAATTCACCCCTCCACTTT.

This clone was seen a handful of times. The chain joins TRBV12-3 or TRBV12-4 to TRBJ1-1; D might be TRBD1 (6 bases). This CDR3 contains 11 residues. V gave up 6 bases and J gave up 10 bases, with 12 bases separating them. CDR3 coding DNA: TGTGCCAGCAGGAAGCAGGGGAGAGCTTTCTTT. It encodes CASRKQGRAFF.

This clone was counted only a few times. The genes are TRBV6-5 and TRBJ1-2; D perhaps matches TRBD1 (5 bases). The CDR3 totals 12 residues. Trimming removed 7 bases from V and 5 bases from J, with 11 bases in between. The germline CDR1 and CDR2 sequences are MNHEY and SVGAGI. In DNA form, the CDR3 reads TGTGCCAGCACCGAACGGGGGTATGGCTACACCTTC. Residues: CASTERGYGYTF.

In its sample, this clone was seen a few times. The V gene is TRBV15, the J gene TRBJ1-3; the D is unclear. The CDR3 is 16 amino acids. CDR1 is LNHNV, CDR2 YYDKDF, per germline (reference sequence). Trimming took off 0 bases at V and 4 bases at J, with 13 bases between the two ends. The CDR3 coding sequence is TGTGCCACCAGCAGAGATCTTCCGGGGTCCGGAAACACCATATATTTT. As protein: CATSRDLPGSGNTIYF.

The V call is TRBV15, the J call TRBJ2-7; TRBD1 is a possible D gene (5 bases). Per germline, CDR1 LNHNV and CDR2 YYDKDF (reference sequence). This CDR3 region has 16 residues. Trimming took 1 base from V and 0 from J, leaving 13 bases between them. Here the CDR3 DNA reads TGTGCCACCAGCAGAGTGTACCGAGACAGCTCCTACGAGCAGTACTTC. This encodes CATSRVYRDSSYEQYF. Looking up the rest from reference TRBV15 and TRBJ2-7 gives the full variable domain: DAMVIQNPRYQVTQFGKPVTLSCSQTLNHNVMYWYQQKSSQAPKLLFHYYDKDFNNEADTPDNFQSRRPNTSFCFLDIRSPGLGDTAMYLCATSRVYRDSSYEQYFGPGTRLTVT.

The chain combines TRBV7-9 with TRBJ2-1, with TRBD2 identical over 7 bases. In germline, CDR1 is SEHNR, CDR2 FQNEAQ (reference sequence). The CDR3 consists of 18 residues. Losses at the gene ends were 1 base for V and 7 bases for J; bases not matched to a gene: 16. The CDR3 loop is CASSLVGLRENDENEQFF. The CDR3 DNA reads TGTGCCAGCAGCTTAGTAGGTTTGCGGGAGAACGACGAGAATGAGCAGTTCTTC.

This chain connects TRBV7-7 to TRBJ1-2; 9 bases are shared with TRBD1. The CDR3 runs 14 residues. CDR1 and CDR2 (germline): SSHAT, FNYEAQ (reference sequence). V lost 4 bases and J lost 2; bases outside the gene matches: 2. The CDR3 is CASSSGTGNYGYTF. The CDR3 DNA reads TGTGCCAGCAGCTCCGGGACAGGGAACTATGGCTACACCTTC.

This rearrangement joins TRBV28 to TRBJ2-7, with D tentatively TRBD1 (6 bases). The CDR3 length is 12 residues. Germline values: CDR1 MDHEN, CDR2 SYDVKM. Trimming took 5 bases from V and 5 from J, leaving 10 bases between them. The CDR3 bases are TGTGCCAGCAGTCAGGGGATCCACGAGCAGTACTTC. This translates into CASSQGIHEQYF.

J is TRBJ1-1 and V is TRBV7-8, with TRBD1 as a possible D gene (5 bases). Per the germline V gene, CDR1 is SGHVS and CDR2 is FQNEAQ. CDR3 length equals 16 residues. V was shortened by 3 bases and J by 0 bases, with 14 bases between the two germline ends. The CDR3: CASSLETALLNTEAFF. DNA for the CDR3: TGTGCCAGCAGCTTGGAGACAGCCCTTTTGAACACTGAAGCTTTCTTT.